A single sample is the source of the 17 T cell receptor beta chains below, sequenced in a study of T cells in Graves' hyperthyroidism and ophthalmopathy. Amplification targeted TCR beta CDR3 regions from RNA transcripts. The HTBI set primed first-round TCR CDR3 RT-PCR. TCRdb processed the multiplex PCR reads anew with MiXCR; each CDR3 protein has one entry. The sample yields some 300,000 distinct CDR3 sequences, approximately 18% seen once. The source material was blood. These receptors were collected from a man aged 50 to 60 with Graves' ophthalmopathy.

This clonotype showed up just a few times. The V gene is TRBV10-3, the J gene TRBJ1-2, with a tentative D call TRBD1 (5 bases). The CDR3 sequence is 13 residues long. From germline, CDR1 is ENHRY and CDR2 SYGVKD. V lost 3 bases and J 4 bases, leaving 9 bases between the germline ends. The chain's CDR3 is CAISERGAYGYTF. The CDR3 nucleotides read TGTGCCATCAGTGAACGTGGGGCCTATGGCTACACCTTC.

This clonotype was counted ten times or more. The chain joins TRBV3-1 to TRBJ2-1; D is undetermined. Germline loops: CDR1 LGHDT, CDR2 YNNKEL (reference sequence). The CDR3 sequence is 12 residues long. V lost 4 bases to trimming and J lost 5 bases, with 6 bases between them. The CDR3 bases are TGTGCCAGCAGCCGGACCCACAATGAGCAGTTCTTC. Encoded protein: CASSRTHNEQFF.

This clonotype was seen ten or more times. This chain connects TRBV13 to TRBJ2-1; D perhaps matches TRBD2 (6 bases). This CDR3 has 13 residues. V shed 5 bases and J shed 1 base, with 6 bases lying between them. CDR1 PRHDT and CDR2 FYEKMQ come from the germline V gene (reference sequence). CDR3 amino acids: CASSRESYNEQFF. The DNA of the CDR3 is TGTGCCAGCAGCCGGGAGTCCTACAATGAGCAGTTCTTC. Full variable domain (rest looked up from reference TRBV13 and TRBJ2-1): AAGVIQSPRHLIKEKRETATLKCYPIPRHDTVYWYQQGPGQDPQFLISFYEKMQSDKGSIPDRFSAQQFSDYHSELNMSSLELGDSALYFCASSRESYNEQFFGPGTRLTVL.

This chain links TRBV6-6 with TRBJ2-5; TRBD1 is a possible D gene (5 bases). V was shortened by 2 bases and J by 0 bases, with 10 bases between the two germline ends. The CDR3 runs 15 residues. Per germline, CDR1 MNHNY and CDR2 SVGAGI (reference sequence). CDR3 sequence reads: CASSYGEGDQETQYF. CDR3 sequence (DNA): TGTGCCAGCAGTTACGGGGAAGGGGACCAAGAGACCCAGTACTTC.

In this sample, this clonotype turned up many times. This chain joins TRBV30 and TRBJ1-6, with D unclear. V shed 0 bases and J shed 7 bases, with 10 bases lying between them. This CDR3 contains 14 residues. Per germline, CDR1 GTSNPN and CDR2 SVGIG (reference sequence). The CDR3 sequence is CAWSVPGNNSPLHF. The CDR3 nucleotides are TGTGCCTGGAGTGTACCGGGAAACAATTCACCCCTCCACTTT. The variable domain in full, with the rest retrieved from reference TRBV30 and TRBJ1-6, is SQTIHQWPATLVQPVGSPLSLECTVEGTSNPNLYWYRQAAGRGLQLLFYSVGIGQISSEVPQNLSASRPQDRQFILSSKKLLLSDSGFYLCAWSVPGNNSPLHFGNGTRLTVT.

To note about this clonotype: Compared with germline, one end of the junction differs, possibly owing to a read error. The chain has TRBV7-3 and TRBJ2-4; TRBD2 matches at 7 bases. This CDR3 is 15 amino acids long. Per the germline V gene, CDR1 is SGHTA and CDR2 is FQGTGA. The CDR3 sequence: CASSLGAGSYNELFF. The CDR3 DNA sequence: TGTGCCAGCAGCTTAGGAGCGGGATCATACAATGAGCTGTTCTTC.

The chain couples TRBV5-5 to TRBJ2-1; no clear D gene. Trimming shortened V by 2 bases and J by 7 bases, and 7 bases separated the two germline ends. The germline CDR1 and CDR2 sequences are SGHKS and YYEKEE (reference sequence). The CDR3 spans 12 residues. CDR3 residues: CASSFIGNEQFF. In DNA, the CDR3 is TGTGCCAGCAGCTTTATCGGAAATGAGCAGTTCTTC.

The chain recombines TRBV14 with TRBJ2-4, with 8 bases lining up with TRBD1. With V trimmed by 3 bases and J by 3 bases, 10 bases remained unmatched. CDR3 length equals 17 residues. Germline CDR1 and CDR2: SGHDN and FVKESK. The DNA of the CDR3 is TGTGCCAGCAGCCAGCCATCCCCAGGGGGCAGCAAAAACATTCAGTACTTC. Translating gives CASSQPSPGGSKNIQYF.

This clonotype was seen just once. This sequence joins TRBV5-4 and TRBJ2-7, with a weak D call TRBD1 (7 bases). The CDR3 extends over 16 amino acids. Per the germline V gene, CDR1 is SGHNT and CDR2 is YYREEE (reference sequence). The ends were cut back, 4 bases at V and 3 bases at J, with 20 bases in the middle. Written as DNA, the CDR3 is TGTGCCAGCAGCGACGGAGGGGCAGGGGGAAACTACGAGCAGTACTTC. This sequence encodes CASSDGGAGGNYEQYF.

The V call is TRBV19, the J call TRBJ2-1; TRBD2 matches at 15 bases. The CDR3 covers 16 residues. Per the germline V gene, CDR1 is LNHDA and CDR2 is SQIVND (reference sequence). V lost 5 bases to trimming and J lost 7 bases; unmatched junction nucleotides: 6. In nucleotides, the CDR3 is TGTGCCAGTAGTCCTCGGACTAGCGGGAGGGTGAATGAGCAGTTCTTC. Its translation is CASSPRTSGRVNEQFF.

This clonotype was picked up a small number of times. The chain links TRBV12-3 or TRBV12-4 to TRBJ2-3; D remains unclear. With 2 bases removed from V and 3 bases from J, the gap between germline ends came to 9 bases. This CDR3 region has 14 residues. CDR3 sequence (DNA): TGTGCCAGCAGTTTAATGGAGCGAACAGATACGCAGTATTTT. The encoded protein is CASSLMERTDTQYF.

This clonotype was found a few times. The genes are TRBV9 and TRBJ2-3; D perhaps matches TRBD2 (6 bases). The germline V gene encodes CDR1 SGDLS and CDR2 YYNGEE. The V end was cut by 2 bases, the J end by 9 bases, with 13 bases between. This CDR3 is built from 13 residues. The CDR3 sequence: CASSVISGETQYF. The CDR3 nucleotides are TGTGCCAGCAGCGTCATCTCGGGGGAGACGCAGTATTTT.

This clonotype was found many times. The chain combines TRBV11-2 with TRBJ2-2; D call uncertain. V gave up 4 bases and J gave up 7 bases, with 19 bases separating them. This CDR3 comprises 16 residues. Germline V gene data show CDR1 as SGHAT and CDR2 as FQNNGV. The CDR3 region is CASSSPRRPYGGELFF. The CDR3 DNA reads as TGTGCCAGCAGCTCTCCCCGCAGGCCCTATGGCGGGGAGCTGTTTTTT.

This clonotype was counted only a few times. The chain links TRBV5-1 to TRBJ2-1, with D hard to call. Deletions cut 0 bases from V and 5 bases from J, with 9 bases between. This CDR3 spans 14 amino acids. CDR1 is SGHRS and CDR2 is YFSETQ in the germline V gene. This CDR3 reads CASSLGKQDNEQFF. The DNA of the CDR3 is TGCGCCAGCAGCTTGGGGAAGCAGGACAATGAGCAGTTCTTC.

The chain recombines TRBV20-1 with TRBJ1-5; maybe TRBD1 (5 bases). The germline gives CDR1 DFQATT, CDR2 SNEGSKA (reference sequence). V was trimmed by 6 bases and J by 0 bases, leaving 21 bases between them. This CDR3 contains 17 residues. The DNA for the CDR3 is TGCAGTGCACGAGGGGCAGGGAGTATTCATAGCAATCAGCCCCAGCATTTT. Translated: CSARGAGSIHSNQPQHF.

This clonotype was observed a single time. The chain has TRBV9 and TRBJ2-2; D is unresolved. CDR1 and CDR2 (germline): SGDLS, YYNGEE. The CDR3 covers 16 residues. V was trimmed by 4 bases and J by 0 bases, leaving 13 bases between them. The DNA for the CDR3 is TGTGCCAGCAGCCCAGTTTCGGCGACGAACACCGGGGAGCTGTTTTTT. This translates into CASSPVSATNTGELFF.

This clonotype showed up just once. The V call is TRBV12-3 or TRBV12-4, the J call TRBJ1-5; 7 positions agree with TRBD1. The CDR3 is 13 amino acids. Unmatched junction bases numbered 10, after V lost 11 bases and J lost 6 bases. CDR3 region: CASGGAGGQPQHF. DNA for the CDR3: TGTGCCTCCGGAGGGGCAGGGGGTCAGCCCCAGCATTTT.